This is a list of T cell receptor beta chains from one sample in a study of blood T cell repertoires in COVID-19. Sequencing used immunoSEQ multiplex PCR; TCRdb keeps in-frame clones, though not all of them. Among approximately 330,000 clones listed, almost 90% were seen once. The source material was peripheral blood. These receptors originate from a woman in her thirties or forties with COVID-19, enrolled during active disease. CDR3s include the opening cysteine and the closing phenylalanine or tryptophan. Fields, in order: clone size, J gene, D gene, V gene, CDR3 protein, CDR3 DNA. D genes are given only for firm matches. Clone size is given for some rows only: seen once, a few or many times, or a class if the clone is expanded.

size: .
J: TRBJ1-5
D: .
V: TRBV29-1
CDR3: CSVGQVSLSQPQHF
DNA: TGCAGCGTTGGACAAGTTTCACTGAGTCAGCCCCAGCATTTT

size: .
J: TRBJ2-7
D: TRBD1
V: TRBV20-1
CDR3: CSAGGQGEQYF
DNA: TGCAGTGCTGGCGGACAGGGCGAGCAGTACTTC

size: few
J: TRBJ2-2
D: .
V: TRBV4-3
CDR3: CASSQEATSWLNTGELFF
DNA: TGCGCCAGCAGCCAAGAGGCGACTAGTTGGTTGAACACCGGGGAGCTGTTTTTT

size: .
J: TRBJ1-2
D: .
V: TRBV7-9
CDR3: CASSLGRGMDGYTF
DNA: TGTGCCAGCAGCTTAGGCAGGGGAATGGATGGCTACACCTTC

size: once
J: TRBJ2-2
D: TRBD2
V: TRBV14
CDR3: CASSQARGLGGAGELFF
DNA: TGTGCCAGCAGCCAAGCTCGGGGACTAGGAGGGGCCGGGGAGCTGTTTTTT

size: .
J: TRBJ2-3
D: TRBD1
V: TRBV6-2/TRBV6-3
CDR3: CASSHPVRGRSTDTQYF
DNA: TGTGCCAGCAGTCACCCTGTGAGGGGGCGAAGCACAGATACGCAGTATTTT

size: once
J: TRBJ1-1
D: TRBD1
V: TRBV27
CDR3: CASTHGQGATEAFF
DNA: TGTGCCAGCACCCACGGACAGGGGGCCACTGAAGCTTTCTTT

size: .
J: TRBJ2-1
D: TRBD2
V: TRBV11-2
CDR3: CASSFHLAGLNEQFF
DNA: TGTGCCAGCAGCTTCCACCTAGCGGGTCTCAATGAGCAGTTCTTC

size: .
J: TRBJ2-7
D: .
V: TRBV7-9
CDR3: CASSLDGSYEQYF
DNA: TGTGCCAGCAGCTTAGACGGCTCCTACGAGCAGTACTTC

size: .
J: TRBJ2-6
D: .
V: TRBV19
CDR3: CASSISPQGVLTF
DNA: TGTGCCAGTAGTATTTCGCCCCAGGGCGTCCTGACTTTC

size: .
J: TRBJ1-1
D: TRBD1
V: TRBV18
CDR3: CASSPTPPTGDNTEAFF
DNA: TGTGCCAGCTCACCAACACCGCCGACAGGGGATAACACTGAAGCTTTCTTT

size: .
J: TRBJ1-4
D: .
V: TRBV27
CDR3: CASSLSGAATNEKLFF
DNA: TGTGCCAGCAGTTTATCGGGGGCAGCAACTAATGAAAAACTGTTTTTT

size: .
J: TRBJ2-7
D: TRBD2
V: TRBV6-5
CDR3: CASAPQREVYEQYF
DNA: TGTGCCAGCGCCCCCCAGCGGGAGGTATACGAGCAGTACTTC

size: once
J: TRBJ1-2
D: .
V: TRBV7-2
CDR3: CASSPVATNYGYTF
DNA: TGTGCCAGCAGCCCAGTCGCCACTAACTATGGCTACACCTTC

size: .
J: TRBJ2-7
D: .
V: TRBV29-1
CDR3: CSVEGSKHYEQYF
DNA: TGCAGCGTTGAAGGCTCCAAACACTACGAGCAGTACTTC

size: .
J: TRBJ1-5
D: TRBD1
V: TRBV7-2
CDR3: CASSLFSDRGQPQHF
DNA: TGTGCCAGCAGTCTCTTTTCGGACAGGGGGCAACCCCAGCATTTT

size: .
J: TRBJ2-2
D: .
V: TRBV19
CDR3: CASSIVVKGELFF
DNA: TGTGCCAGTAGTATAGTAGTAAAAGGGGAGCTGTTTTTT

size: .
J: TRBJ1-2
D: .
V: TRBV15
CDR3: CATSRDTQGHGYTF
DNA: TGTGCCACCAGCAGAGATACACAGGGCCACGGCTACACCTTC

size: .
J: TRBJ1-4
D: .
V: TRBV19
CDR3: CASSILRGTNEKLFF
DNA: TGTGCCAGTAGTATACTTCGGGGAACTAATGAAAAACTGTTTTTT

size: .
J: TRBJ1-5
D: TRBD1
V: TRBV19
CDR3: CASSIHTGGIQPQHF
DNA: TGTGCCAGTAGTATACATACAGGGGGCATTCAGCCCCAGCATTTT

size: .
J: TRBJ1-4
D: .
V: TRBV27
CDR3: CASSASPITSEKLFF
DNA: TGTGCCAGCAGTGCTAGCCCCATCACTAGTGAAAAACTGTTTTTT

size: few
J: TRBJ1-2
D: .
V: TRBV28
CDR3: CAIEDTFNYGYTF
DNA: TGTGCCATAGAGGACACCTTTAACTATGGCTACACCTTC

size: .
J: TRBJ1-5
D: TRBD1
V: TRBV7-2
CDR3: CASSLAGTGGFQPQHF
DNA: TGTGCCAGCAGCTTAGCCGGGACAGGGGGCTTTCAGCCCCAGCATTTT

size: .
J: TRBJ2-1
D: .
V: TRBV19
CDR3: CASSLQGKTYNEQFF
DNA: TGTGCCAGTAGTTTACAGGGTAAGACCTACAATGAGCAGTTCTTC

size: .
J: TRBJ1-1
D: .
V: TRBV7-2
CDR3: CASSFRVGAEAFF
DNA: TGTGCCAGCAGCTTCCGGGTAGGGGCTGAAGCTTTCTTT

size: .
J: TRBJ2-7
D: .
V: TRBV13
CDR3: CASTIEGSYEQYF
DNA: TGTGCCAGCACCATCGAGGGAAGCTACGAGCAGTACTTC